Each of the 14 T cell receptor beta chains below was sequenced from the same sample in a study of T cell responses to AZD1222 COVID-19 vaccine. The assay was immunoSEQ multiplex PCR, and TCRdb's table has in-frame clones only and misses some. The sample yields roughly 150,000 clones, around 90% seen once. This specimen consisted of peripheral blood, obtained 28 days after the second AZD1222 dose. All receptors come from an adult who received the AZD1222 COVID-19 vaccine.

The V gene is TRBV19, the J gene TRBJ2-7; no clear D. The V end was cut by 5 bases, the J end by 5 bases, with 13 bases between. The CDR3 spans 13 residues. The germline gives CDR1 LNHDA, CDR2 SQIVND (reference sequence). In DNA, the CDR3 is TGTGCCAGTAGTTGGTCGGGCGTCGACGAGCAGTACTTC. As protein: CASSWSGVDEQYF.

The genes are TRBV19 and TRBJ1-2; D might be TRBD1 (5 bases). Trimming left V 3 bases short and J 4 bases short, with 12 bases between. This CDR3 is built from 14 residues. Germline V gene lookup returns CDR1 LNHDA and CDR2 SQIVND (reference sequence). The CDR3 coding sequence is TGTGCCAGTAGTATTAAGGAAGGGACCTATGGCTACACCTTC. Translated, it gives CASSIKEGTYGYTF.

V and J are TRBV4-2 and TRBJ2-1; 8 nucleotides match TRBD2. CDR3 size: 15 residues. The germline CDR1 and CDR2 sequences are LGHNA and YNFKEQ. The V segment lost 0 bases and the J segment 4 bases; nucleotides outside the gene matches: 2. The CDR3 region is CASSQDSGVYNEQFF. The DNA of the CDR3 is TGTGCCAGCAGCCAAGATAGCGGGGTGTACAATGAGCAGTTCTTC.

V gene TRBV6-2 or TRBV6-3 combines with J gene TRBJ2-7; no firm D call. Trimming left V 2 bases short and J 3 bases short, with 8 bases between. The V gene's germline CDR1 is MNHEY and CDR2 SVGEGT. This CDR3 is 13 amino acids long. The CDR3 spells CASSYEASYEQYF. In DNA form, the CDR3 reads TGTGCCAGCAGTTACGAAGCGAGCTACGAGCAGTACTTC.

V is TRBV7-2 and J is TRBJ2-7, with D maybe TRBD2 (5 bases). The length of the CDR3 is 14 residues. Trimming shortened V by 7 bases and J by 3 bases, and 16 bases separated the two germline ends. Germline V gene sequence: CDR1 SGHTA, CDR2 FQGNSA. The CDR3 DNA follows: TGTGCCAGCACCCGACCCGACCGGGGCTACGAGCAGTACTTC. This codes for CASTRPDRGYEQYF.

The chain is built from TRBV5-1 and TRBJ1-4; the D is unclear. Per germline, CDR1 SGHRS and CDR2 YFSETQ. This CDR3 has 16 residues. V lost 4 bases, J lost 3 bases, and 16 bases lay in between. The CDR3 nucleotides read TGCGCCAGCAGCCCACTACGAGGGCTCGCTAATGAAAAACTGTTTTTT. This sequence encodes CASSPLRGLANEKLFF.

V is TRBV9 and J is TRBJ1-1; the D gene is possibly TRBD1 (5 bases). This CDR3 spans 15 amino acids. V dropped 0 bases and J dropped 2 bases, with 11 bases sitting between them. Germline loops: CDR1 SGDLS, CDR2 YYNGEE. CDR3 sequence (DNA): TGTGCCAGCAGCGTAGGGGACGCTTTCAACACTGAAGCTTTCTTT. Its protein is CASSVGDAFNTEAFF.

This clone was observed a single time. The chain couples TRBV4-2 to TRBJ1-1; weak D call: TRBD1 (5 bases). CDR1 LGHNA and CDR2 YNFKEQ come from the germline V gene. The CDR3 spans 12 residues. V gave up 3 bases and J gave up 8 bases, with 10 bases separating them. The CDR3 region is CASSQRQSEAFF. The DNA of the CDR3 is TGTGCCAGCAGCCAGCGACAGAGCGAAGCTTTCTTT.

The rearrangement joins TRBV3-1 (or the pseudogene TRBV3-2) to TRBJ2-5, with unresolved D. The CDR3 covers 16 residues. The germline V gene has CDR1 LGHDT and CDR2 YNNKEL (reference sequence). V shed 0 bases and J shed 3 bases, with 14 bases lying between them. The DNA of the CDR3 is TGTGCCAGCAGCCAAGAATTGACAAGCATGGAAGAGACCCAGTACTTC. Translation: CASSQELTSMEETQYF.

The genes are TRBV2 and TRBJ1-5; no definite D call. CDR1 is SNHLY, CDR2 FYNNEI, per germline. The CDR3 length is 13 residues. V was pared by 1 base and J by 7 bases, with 8 bases between. The CDR3 region is CASSEEGKQPQHF. DNA for the CDR3: TGTGCCAGCAGTGAAGAGGGAAAGCAGCCCCAGCATTTT.

The chain joins TRBV4-2 to TRBJ2-5; TRBD1 matches 8 bases. CDR1 and CDR2 from the germline V gene are LGHNA and YNFKEQ. V shed 4 bases, J shed 2 bases, and the junction held 6 bases outside the gene matches. CDR3 length: 15 amino acids. CDR3 DNA: TGTGCCAGCAGCCGCGGACAGGGAAGGCAAGAGACCCAGTACTTC. As protein: CASSRGQGRQETQYF.

V gene TRBV6-1 combines with J gene TRBJ1-1; D is undetermined. This CDR3 is 15 amino acids long. CDR1 and CDR2 from the germline V gene are MNHNS and SASEGT. V dropped 3 bases and J dropped 5 bases, with 16 bases sitting between them. CDR3 protein: CASSEAEGTVTEAFF. The CDR3 DNA sequence: TGTGCCAGCAGTGAGGCTGAGGGAACGGTGACTGAAGCTTTCTTT.

This clone was seen a handful of times. The chain uses TRBV18 and TRBJ2-1; 7 nucleotides line up with TRBD2. The CDR3 runs 17 residues. With V trimmed by 0 bases and J by 1 base, 6 bases remained unmatched. CDR1 KGHSH and CDR2 LQKENI come from the germline V gene. The CDR3 bases are TGTGCCAGCTCACCACCGTTGGGGGGGAGTTCCTACAATGAGCAGTTCTTC. Translated: CASSPPLGGSSYNEQFF.

This chain uses TRBV12-5 with TRBJ2-7; 9 positions match TRBD1. This CDR3 contains 14 residues. Unmatched junction bases numbered 6, after V lost 4 bases and J lost 5 bases. The germline CDR1 and CDR2 sequences are LGHNT and FRNRAP. DNA of the CDR3: TGTGCTAGTGGTTCAGGGACAGGGTACGACGAGCAGTACTTC. It encodes CASGSGTGYDEQYF.